The clone carrying this T cell receptor (beta chain) has only a few counts. Its antigen is undetermined. The data stem from a study of CD8 T cells in ankylosing spondylitis. Whole-study findings and limits: Disease-linked clones reportedly concentrated significantly in matched ankylosing spondylitis synovial fluid. Roughly eight highly homologous variants made up a TCR beta motif, and this motif appeared characteristic of ankylosing spondylitis blood. Researchers report that disease-linked clones proved CD8+ and relatively rare in peripheral blood. A subset of motif variants has previously been described in the synovial fluid and blood of reactive arthritis.

The V gene's germline CDR1 is SQVTM and CDR2 ANQGSEA. V lost 3 bases to trimming and J lost 6 bases, with 14 bases between them. The CDR3 runs 13 residues. TCRdb recomputed calls from the 5' RACE reads with MiXCR, one row per CDR3 protein. The sample shows approximately 520,000 distinct CDR3 sequences, 5.3% of them seen only once. The TCR originated in a male donor with ankylosing spondylitis. Material for sequencing was blood, either unsorted or a sorted T cell fraction (not recorded which). The chain links TRBV29-1 to TRBJ1-2; D unclear. The CDR3 DNA follows: TGCAGCGTTGACCCCTCGGCCGGGGATGGCTACACCTTC. This codes for CSVDPSAGDGYTF.